These 25 T cell receptor beta chains originate from one sample sequenced in a study of T cells in Graves' hyperthyroidism and ophthalmopathy. The CDR3 regions of TCR beta were amplified from RNA transcripts. In the first-round RT-PCR of the TCR CDR3, the HTBI primer set was used. In TCRdb, the multiplex PCR reads were re-called with MiXCR into one record per CDR3 protein. The sample contains over 500,000 distinct CDR3 sequences, roughly a sixth of which appear only once. The sample consisted of blood. These receptors were obtained from a woman aged 30 to 39 with Graves' ophthalmopathy.

This clonotype was seen ten or more times. The genes are TRBV11-3 and TRBJ2-2; D remains ambiguous. The CDR3 loop spans 17 amino acids. Germline V lookup: CDR1 SGHNT, CDR2 YENEEA. Deletions cut 0 bases from V and 1 base from J, with 12 bases between. Here the CDR3 DNA reads TGTGCCAGCAGCTTAGAGATCGGGCCGATGAACACCGGGGAGCTGTTTTTT. Translated, it gives CASSLEIGPMNTGELFF.

This clonotype was detected ten times or more. The V call is TRBV30, the J call TRBJ1-1; 8 bases agree with TRBD1. Trimming took 2 bases from V and 2 from J; bases not matched to a gene: 10. This CDR3 comprises 16 residues. Germline V CDR1 and CDR2: GTSNPN, SVGIG (reference sequence). This chain's CDR3 is CAWSTSGTGPNTEAFF. The DNA for the CDR3 is TGTGCCTGGAGTACCTCCGGGACAGGTCCCAACACTGAAGCTTTCTTT.

There are many counts of this clonotype. The rearrangement uses TRBV30 and TRBJ1-2; 7 nucleotides align to TRBD1. Germline lookup yields CDR1 GTSNPN and CDR2 SVGIG (reference sequence). Germline trimming cut 1 base from V and 4 bases from J; bases unmatched to any gene: 3. The CDR3 runs to 13 residues. The CDR3 loop is CAWSGQGGYGYTF. CDR3 DNA sequence: TGTGCCTGGAGTGGACAGGGCGGCTATGGCTACACCTTC.

This rearrangement joins TRBV20-1 to TRBJ1-5, with D maybe TRBD1 (6 bases). Germline loops: CDR1 DFQATT, CDR2 SNEGSKA (reference sequence). This CDR3 comprises 18 residues. Trimming pared 3 bases from V and 0 bases from J, leaving 21 bases between. The CDR3, as DNA: TGCAGTGCTAGGGACAGCAGCCCAATAAATTATAGCAATCAGCCCCAGCATTTT. It specifies CSARDSSPINYSNQPQHF.

This clonotype has a handful of counts. V and J are TRBV7-2 and TRBJ1-6; 8 bases agree with TRBD1. This CDR3 comprises 15 residues. The junction had 9 bases not matched to a gene; V was cut back by 5 bases and J by 9 bases. Germline assignment: CDR1 SGHTA and CDR2 FQGNSA. As DNA, the CDR3 is TGTGCCAGCAGCCCACCGACAGGGGCTATTTCACCCCTCCACTTT. Translating gives CASSPPTGAISPLHF. The variable domain in full, completed from reference TRBV7-2 and TRBJ1-6, reads GAGVSQSPSNKVTEKGKDVELRCDPISGHTALYWYRQSLGQGLEFLIYFQGNSAPDKSGLPSDRFSAERTGGSVSTLTIQRTQQEDSAVYLCASSPPTGAISPLHFGNGTRLTVT.

This clonotype was seen more than once but under ten times. The genes are TRBV5-1 and TRBJ1-3; D might be TRBD1 (5 bases). Trimming took 0 bases from V and 2 from J, leaving 9 bases between them. This CDR3 region has 15 residues. The germline V gene encodes CDR1 SGHRS and CDR2 YFSETQ. CDR3 nucleotide sequence: TGCGCCAGCAGCTTGGAAGGGGAAGCTGGAAACACCATATATTTT. It translates to CASSLEGEAGNTIYF.

This clonotype came up a few times. V gene TRBV4-2 combines with J gene TRBJ2-7; TRBD2 matches 8 bases. Trimming removed 2 bases from V and 1 base from J; junction bases left unmatched: 4. In germline, CDR1 is LGHNA, CDR2 YNFKEQ. The CDR3 extends over 15 amino acids. CDR3 sequence (DNA): TGTGCCAGCAGCCAATTTAAGCGGGAGTCCTACGAGCAGTACTTC. Its protein is CASSQFKRESYEQYF.

The chain combines TRBV7-2 with TRBJ1-1; maybe TRBD1 (5 bases). This CDR3 has 13 amino acids. In germline, CDR1 is SGHTA, CDR2 FQGNSA. Trimming stripped 5 bases from V and 5 bases from J, with 12 bases between. The CDR3 sequence: CASSPQGWTEAFF. The CDR3 nucleotides read TGTGCCAGCAGCCCCCAGGGTTGGACTGAAGCTTTCTTT.

The V call is TRBV6-1, the J call TRBJ2-4; 7 nucleotides agree with TRBD2. Germline-derived CDR1 and CDR2 are MNHNS and SASEGT. J gave up 0 bases and V 6 bases, and 17 bases lay outside the gene matches. The CDR3 totals 19 residues. The CDR3 here is CASRSPLGGGEVAKNIQYF. The CDR3 DNA follows: TGTGCCAGCAGATCTCCTCTGGGGGGGGGAGAGGTAGCCAAAAACATTCAGTACTTC.

This clonotype was found a few times. CDR3 DNA: TGTGCCAGTAGTATCTTCGGGGGAGTCACAGATACGCAGTATTTT. This encodes CASSIFGGVTDTQYF. V and J are TRBV19 and TRBJ2-3, with D perhaps TRBD2 (6 bases). This CDR3 is built from 15 residues. Germline-derived CDR1 and CDR2 are LNHDA and SQIVND (reference sequence). V gave up 3 bases and J gave up 2 bases, with 12 bases separating them.

In this sample, this clonotype turned up a few times. The chain links TRBV12-3 or TRBV12-4 to TRBJ2-4, with D perhaps TRBD1 (6 bases). The ends were cut back, 4 bases at V and 4 bases at J, with 14 bases in the middle. CDR3 length: 15 residues. This CDR3 reads CASSSETGPKNIQYF. The CDR3 DNA reads TGTGCCAGCAGTTCGGAGACAGGACCGAAAAACATTCAGTACTTC.

The rearrangement uses TRBV20-1 and TRBJ2-2; a weak D match, TRBD2 (5 bases). The germline V and J ends were trimmed by 4 bases and 3 bases, with 21 bases remaining between them. Germline V gene lookup returns CDR1 DFQATT and CDR2 SNEGSKA (reference sequence). The CDR3 totals 17 residues. CDR3 amino acids: CSATDYGWQLDTGELFF. Written as DNA, the CDR3 is TGCAGTGCTACCGACTACGGGTGGCAGTTAGACACCGGGGAGCTGTTTTTT.

This clonotype was observed at least ten times. The chain carries TRBV9 and TRBJ2-7; D is tentatively TRBD1 or TRBD2 (5 bases each). CDR1 is SGDLS and CDR2 is YYNGEE in the germline V gene. V lost 3 bases to trimming and J lost 3 bases, with 10 bases between them. This CDR3 contains 13 residues. This CDR3 is CASSAGPNYEQYF. DNA of the CDR3: TGTGCCAGCAGCGCGGGACCGAACTACGAGCAGTACTTC.

This clonotype was seen a few times. The genes are TRBV25-1 and TRBJ2-7, with a tentative D call TRBD2 (7 bases). CDR1 and CDR2 (germline): MGHDK, SYGVNS. Trimming left V 5 bases short and J 3 bases short, with 14 bases between. The CDR3 loop spans 14 amino acids. This CDR3 is CASSLRGADYEQYF. CDR3 nucleotide sequence: TGTGCCAGCAGTCTCCGGGGGGCGGACTACGAGCAGTACTTC.

The chain uses TRBV19 and TRBJ2-7, with D perhaps given as TRBD1 or TRBD2 (5 bases each). CDR1 is LNHDA, CDR2 SQIVND, per germline (reference sequence). V was cut by 3 bases and J by 1 base, with 10 bases left in between. The CDR3 is made up of 14 amino acids. The CDR3 DNA sequence: TGTGCCAGTAGTATTCGGGGCAGATCCTACGAGCAGTACTTC. This sequence encodes CASSIRGRSYEQYF.

This clonotype was picked up many times. The chain employs TRBV5-1 and TRBJ2-7; 11 bases match TRBD2. Germline V gene data show CDR1 as SGHRS and CDR2 as YFSETQ. Unmatched junction bases numbered 5, after V lost 5 bases and J lost 4 bases. The CDR3 length is 14 residues. The CDR3 nucleotides read TGCGCCAGCAGGGGGGGGACTAGCGGTTACGAGCAGTACTTC. This translates into CASRGGTSGYEQYF. The full variable domain, completed using reference TRBV5-1 and TRBJ2-7, is KAGVTQTPRYLIKTRGQQVTLSCSPISGHRSVSWYQQTPGQGLQFLFEYFSETQRNKGNFPGRFSGRQFSNSRSEMNVSTLELGDSALYLCASRGGTSGYEQYFGPGTRLTVT.

The chain carries TRBV9 and TRBJ1-1; TRBD1 matches 10 bases. The CDR3 is 15 residues long. After removal of 3 bases from V and 5 bases from J, the junction contained 7 bases not matched to a gene. Germline V gene lookup returns CDR1 SGDLS and CDR2 YYNGEE. This CDR3 reads CASSGQGAYETEAFF. CDR3 DNA sequence: TGTGCCAGCAGCGGACAGGGGGCATATGAAACTGAAGCTTTCTTT.

The table lists this clonotype with a few counts. The J gene is TRBJ2-1, the V gene TRBV19; 13 nucleotides match TRBD2. CDR1 is LNHDA and CDR2 is SQIVND in the germline V gene (reference sequence). This CDR3 comprises 15 residues. The V gene end was trimmed by 5 bases and the J gene end by 8 bases; junction bases not matched to a gene: 6. The CDR3 protein is CASSPGLAGEHEQFF. The CDR3 nucleotides are TGTGCCAGTAGTCCCGGACTAGCGGGAGAACATGAGCAGTTCTTC.

This clonotype was seen at least ten times. This chain joins TRBV7-9 and TRBJ2-1; possibly TRBD1 for D (5 bases). The CDR3 loop spans 11 amino acids. Germline assignment: CDR1 SEHNR and CDR2 FQNEAQ (reference sequence). V was shortened by 5 bases and J by 13 bases, with 12 bases between the two germline ends. CDR3 protein: CASSNLGVQFF. The CDR3, as DNA: TGTGCCAGCAGCAACCTAGGGGTCCAGTTCTTC.

This clonotype was found many times. The chain has TRBV20-1 and TRBJ2-3; no clear D gene. V shed 3 bases and J shed 0 bases, with 10 bases lying between them. There are 14 residues in the CDR3. Germline values: CDR1 DFQATT, CDR2 SNEGSKA (reference sequence). CDR3 loop: CSASYSTSTDTQYF. CDR3 DNA: TGCAGTGCTAGTTACAGCACTAGCACAGATACGCAGTATTTT.

This clonotype appeared many times. The rearrangement links TRBV3-1 to TRBJ2-1; tentatively, D is TRBD1 or TRBD2 (6 bases each). The CDR3 runs 18 residues. Trimming cost V 4 bases and J 0 bases, with 19 bases left between them. In germline, CDR1 is LGHDT, CDR2 YNNKEL (reference sequence). CDR3: CASSPVPRGASSYNEQFF. For the CDR3, the DNA is TGTGCCAGCAGCCCCGTCCCAAGGGGGGCTAGCTCCTACAATGAGCAGTTCTTC.

Ten or more counts support this clonotype. This chain joins TRBV7-9 and TRBJ2-7, with 8 positions matching TRBD1. The CDR3 sequence is 13 residues long. J gave up 6 bases and V 3 bases, and 4 bases lay outside the gene matches. The V gene's germline CDR1 is SEHNR and CDR2 FQNEAQ (reference sequence). CDR3: CASSFTGGGEQYF. The CDR3 nucleotides are TGTGCCAGCAGCTTTACAGGGGGTGGCGAGCAGTACTTC.

This clonotype came up many times. The V call is TRBV27, the J call TRBJ2-3, with 12 nucleotides matching TRBD2. The V segment lost 5 bases and the J segment 3 bases; nucleotides outside the gene matches: 18. Germline assignment: CDR1 MNHEY and CDR2 SMNVEV (reference sequence). CDR3 length: 20 amino acids. The CDR3 is CASSPPVPGLAGRHTDTQYF. DNA for the CDR3: TGTGCCAGCAGTCCCCCCGTCCCGGGACTAGCGGGTAGACATACAGATACGCAGTATTTT.

This clonotype was seen at least ten times. This chain connects TRBV12-3 or TRBV12-4 to TRBJ1-1; 8 nucleotides match TRBD1. This CDR3 is built from 14 residues. V trimming: 4 bases; J trimming: 7 bases; junction bases outside the gene matches: 8. CDR3 nucleotides: TGTGCCAGCAGTTCCACCGGGACAGGCAATGAAGCTTTCTTT. It encodes CASSSTGTGNEAFF.

The chain joins TRBV19 to TRBJ1-5, with D unresolved. The CDR3 has 15 residues. V lost 4 bases and J 0 bases, leaving 10 bases between the germline ends. Per the germline V gene, CDR1 is LNHDA and CDR2 is SQIVND (reference sequence). Here the CDR3 reads CASSNTGNSNQPQHF. The CDR3 DNA reads as TGTGCCAGTAGTAATACGGGTAATAGCAATCAGCCCCAGCATTTT.